This entry lists 19 T cell receptor beta chains sequenced from one sample in a study of shared clonotypes between healthy human individuals. Positively selected for CCR7, the CD45RO-negative cells used as naive CD8 cells excluded terminally differentiated effector memory CD45RA+ cells. The assay was immunoSEQ multiplex PCR, and TCRdb's table has in-frame clones only and misses some. Of about 2 million clones detected, about 95% appear once; the ten largest clones hold 1.2%. Sequenced sample: naive CD8+ T cells sorted from blood. The receptor set was obtained from a man aged 18 to 30 in good health.

This chain connects TRBV6-6 to TRBJ1-5; weak D call: TRBD1 (5 bases). The CDR3 is 14 residues long. V was shortened by 6 bases and J by 7 bases, with 16 bases between the two germline ends. From germline, CDR1 is MNHNY and CDR2 SVGAGI (reference sequence). CDR3 amino acids: CASSHARGEQPQHF. CDR3 in DNA: TGTGCCAGCAGCCACGCGCGAGGGGAACAGCCCCAGCATTTT.

The chain carries TRBV11-2 and TRBJ2-7; TRBD1 might be the D (6 bases). V was trimmed by 7 bases and J by 1 base, leaving 17 bases between them. The CDR3 contains 15 residues. Per germline, CDR1 SGHAT and CDR2 FQNNGV. CDR3 region: CASTTPRDTSYEQYF. The CDR3 DNA is TGTGCCAGCACCACCCCACGGGACACTTCCTACGAGCAGTACTTC.

The rearrangement links TRBV5-1 to TRBJ1-5, with 8 positions matching TRBD1. This CDR3 has 15 amino acids. Germline lookup yields CDR1 SGHRS and CDR2 YFSETQ. The ends lost 4 bases at V and 4 bases at J; junction bases unmatched: 7. In nucleotides, the CDR3 is TGCGCCAGCAGCCCCCGGGGACAGGTTAATCAGCCCCAGCATTTT. It translates to CASSPRGQVNQPQHF.

CDR3 in DNA: TGTGCCAGCTTCGGTGGGGGCGCCTACAATGAGCAGTTCTTC. Translation gives CASFGGGAYNEQFF. The V gene is TRBV18, the J gene TRBJ2-1; the D gene is possibly TRBD1 (6 bases). The CDR3 extends over 14 amino acids. The germline CDR1 and CDR2 sequences are KGHSH and LQKENI. V was pared by 7 bases and J by 2 bases, with 12 bases between. Complete variable domain (other parts from reference TRBV18 and TRBJ2-1): NAGVMQNPRHLVRRRGQEARLRCSPMKGHSHVYWYRQLPEEGLKFMVYLQKENIIDESGMPKERFSAEFPKEGPSILRIQQVVRGDSAAYFCASFGGGAYNEQFFGPGTRLTVL.

Here the CDR3 DNA reads TGTGCCAGCAGTGATGGGGGTGGCTCCTACGAGCAGTACTTC. It specifies CASSDGGGSYEQYF. V is TRBV25-1 and J is TRBJ2-7; either TRBD1 or TRBD2 may fit D (5 bases each). V was cut by 3 bases and J by 0 bases, with 9 bases left in between. The germline V gene has CDR1 MGHDK and CDR2 SYGVNS. The CDR3 is 14 amino acids.

The chain combines TRBV11-3 with TRBJ1-1; 8 bases line up with TRBD1. The CDR3 is 15 amino acids. Trimming removed 5 bases from V and 4 bases from J; junction bases left unmatched: 9. Germline V gene data show CDR1 as SGHNT and CDR2 as YENEEA. CDR3 sequence reads: CASSIHRTGCTEAFF. The CDR3 region has the DNA TGTGCCAGCAGCATTCATAGGACAGGGTGCACTGAAGCTTTCTTT.

This chain joins TRBV5-6 and TRBJ2-7; the D is unclear. Trimming removed 0 bases at V and 0 bases at J, with 7 bases between. This CDR3 contains 14 residues. CDR1 is SGHDT and CDR2 is YYEEEE in the germline V gene. The CDR3 region is CASSLVTDSYEQYF. The CDR3 coding sequence is TGTGCCAGCAGCTTGGTGACGGACTCCTACGAGCAGTACTTC.

The CDR3 DNA reads TGTGCCAGCAGCGCTCAATCCGCCGAGCAGTACTTC. Translation gives CASSAQSAEQYF. The V gene is TRBV9, the J gene TRBJ2-7; the D is unclear. CDR1 and CDR2 (germline): SGDLS, YYNGEE. V gave up 3 bases and J gave up 6 bases, with 10 bases separating them. The CDR3 consists of 12 residues. Full variable domain (outside the CDR3, taken from reference TRBV9 and TRBJ2-7): DSGVTQTPKHLITATGQRVTLRCSPRSGDLSVYWYQQSLDQGLQFLIQYYNGEERAKGNILERFSAQQFPDLHSELNLSSLELGDSALYFCASSAQSAEQYFGPGTRLTVT.

This chain uses TRBV5-1 with TRBJ2-3, with TRBD2 identical over 10 bases. The J segment lost 1 base and the V segment lost 5 bases, leaving 1 base of the junction unmatched. Germline-derived CDR1 and CDR2 are SGHRS and YFSETQ. This CDR3 region has 14 residues. The CDR3, as DNA: TGCGCCAGCAGTGGGACTAGCGGCACAGATACGCAGTATTTT. This sequence encodes CASSGTSGTDTQYF. Supplemented by reference TRBV5-1 and TRBJ2-3, the full variable domain reads KAGVTQTPRYLIKTRGQQVTLSCSPISGHRSVSWYQQTPGQGLQFLFEYFSETQRNKGNFPGRFSGRQFSNSRSEMNVSTLELGDSALYLCASSGTSGTDTQYFGPGTRLTVL.

This clone occurred once. The chain has TRBV5-6 and TRBJ2-1; D ambiguous. CDR1 SGHDT and CDR2 YYEEEE come from the germline V gene. The CDR3 runs 11 residues. V lost 3 bases to trimming and J lost 5 bases, with 3 bases between them. The CDR3, as DNA: TGTGCCAGCAGCTGGGACAATGAGCAGTTCTTC. This codes for CASSWDNEQFF.

The V and J genes are TRBV21-1 and TRBJ2-1; the tabulated D call, TRBD2, remains unverified against the DNA. TRBV21-1 is deemed a pseudogene. The CDR3 is 17 amino acids. This CDR3 reads CASSKIARGLAVNEQFF. DNA of the CDR3: TGTGCCAGCAGCAAAATAGCTCGGGGACTAGCGGTCAATGAGCAGTTCTTC.

V is TRBV27 and J is TRBJ2-7; TRBD2 matches at 14 bases. The CDR3 loop spans 17 amino acids. V trimming: 5 bases; J trimming: 7 bases; junction bases outside the gene matches: 13. Looked up from germline, CDR1 is MNHEY and CDR2 is SMNVEV (reference sequence). The CDR3 nucleotides read TGTGCCAGCAGTCCCGGGACTAGCGGGAGACTGCTGGGGGAGCAGTACTTC. This sequence encodes CASSPGTSGRLLGEQYF.

The chain has TRBV5-1 and TRBJ1-4; 11 bases line up with TRBD1. This CDR3 spans 15 amino acids. Germline trimming cut 4 bases from V and 3 bases from J; bases unmatched to any gene: 2. CDR1 and CDR2 from the germline V gene are SGHRS and YFSETQ. CDR3 nucleotide sequence: TGCGCCAGCAGCGGACAGGGGGCACCTAATGAAAAACTGTTTTTT. Translating gives CASSGQGAPNEKLFF.

Of note for this clone: At the DNA level, this CDR3 is encoded by other sequences in the same sample as well. The chain joins TRBV2 to TRBJ2-1, with 7 bases lining up with TRBD1. The CDR3 length is 15 residues. Germline V gene data show CDR1 as SNHLY and CDR2 as FYNNEI. The V segment lost 4 bases and the J segment 0 bases; nucleotides outside the gene matches: 3. The CDR3 here is CASSGGTVSYNEQFF. CDR3 coding DNA: TGTGCCAGCAGTGGGGGGACAGTCTCCTACAATGAGCAGTTCTTC. The entire variable domain, with the rest obtained from reference TRBV2 and TRBJ2-1, is as follows: EPEVTQTPSHQVTQMGQEVILRCVPISNHLYFYWYRQILGQKVEFLVSFYNNEISEKSEIFDDQFSVERPDGSNFTLKIRSTKLEDSAMYFCASSGGTVSYNEQFFGPGTRLTVL.

The chain is built from TRBV29-1 and TRBJ1-4; D not certain. V lost 6 bases and J lost 7, with 15 bases in between. Germline V gives CDR1 SQVTM, CDR2 ANQGSEA. The CDR3 is 13 amino acids. Written as DNA, the CDR3 is TGCAGCGTCCTGGGCCCGCTCCGTGAAAAACTGTTTTTT. Its translation is CSVLGPLREKLFF.

V is TRBV14 and J is TRBJ2-7; no clear D gene. This CDR3 comprises 14 residues. Per the germline V gene, CDR1 is SGHDN and CDR2 is FVKESK. V gave up 4 bases and J gave up 3 bases, with 13 bases separating them. The CDR3 here is CASSLPGRSYEQYF. The CDR3 DNA is TGTGCCAGCAGCCTCCCTGGCCGGAGCTACGAGCAGTACTTC.

The CDR3 nucleotides read TGCGCCAGTCGACAAGGGGGCGCCTCTGGGGCCAACGTCCTGACTTTC. Its translation: CASRQGGASGANVLTF. V gene TRBV10-2 combines with J gene TRBJ2-6; 7 positions match TRBD1. Germline-derived CDR1 and CDR2 are WSHSY and SAAADI. The V segment lost 9 bases and the J segment 0 bases; nucleotides outside the gene matches: 8. CDR3 length: 16 residues.

The count of this clone is one. V usage is TRBV29-1 and J usage is TRBJ2-4, with D maybe TRBD2 (5 bases). There are 18 residues in the CDR3. Germline V gives CDR1 SQVTM, CDR2 ANQGSEA. Trimming took 0 bases from V and 6 from J, leaving 24 bases between them. The CDR3 protein is CSVEDPSADPFGGNIQYF. CDR3 DNA: TGCAGCGTTGAAGATCCTTCGGCGGACCCCTTCGGAGGAAACATTCAGTACTTC.

The chain joins TRBV9 to TRBJ1-4; TRBD1 agrees at 7 bases. V trimming: 3 bases; J trimming: 5 bases; junction bases outside the gene matches: 7. Germline assignment: CDR1 SGDLS and CDR2 YYNGEE. The length of the CDR3 is 15 residues. The CDR3 nucleotides read TGTGCCAGCAGCGCCGAGGGACAGAGCAATGAAAAACTGTTTTTT. Amino acid sequence: CASSAEGQSNEKLFF. The entire variable domain, with the rest obtained from reference TRBV9 and TRBJ1-4, is as follows: DSGVTQTPKHLITATGQRVTLRCSPRSGDLSVYWYQQSLDQGLQFLIQYYNGEERAKGNILERFSAQQFPDLHSELNLSSLELGDSALYFCASSAEGQSNEKLFFGSGTQLSVL.